This TCR beta chain comes out of a study of cytomegalovirus exposure and HLA in healthy donors. General observations from the study: High sensitivity and specificity were reportedly achieved when the classifier diagnosed cytomegalovirus status. Some highly shared sequence variants likely arose as a pipeline artifact.

Comments on this clone: Its antigen is unknown.

Primers for the PCR totalled 60 Vbeta and 13 Jbeta. Original data processing: Unique TCR beta chains numbered roughly 80 million in a later analysis, with roughly 9.9 million shared. Profiled with immunoSEQ multiplex PCR; TCRdb holds only in-frame clones, not every one. Clone size and the V and J calls come from that table; the DNA yielded D and trimming. The repertoire includes 120,000 to 150,000 clones, approximately 71% of them detected once, and 2.5% to 4% sits in the top ten. The CDR3 consists of 15 residues. CDR1 and CDR2 (germline): MNHEY, SVGAGI. Input material: PBMCs. This sequence was found in a man aged 40-50 years in good health and CMV-seronegative. The chain joins TRBV6-5 to TRBJ2-5; D is possibly TRBD1 (6 bases). The DNA end is more similar to TRBJ2-7, so the J call may be wrong. The CDR3 nucleotides read TGTGCCAGCAGTTACGGGCAGGGGAGCTCCTACGAGCAGTACTTC. Residues: CASSYGQGSSYEQYF.